This T cell receptor beta chain emerged from a study of blood T cell repertoires in COVID-19. Sequencing was performed with immunoSEQ multiplex PCR; in TCRdb, only in-frame clones are kept and a portion is missing. The sample lists 110,000 or so clones; 85% were seen once. The V gene's germline CDR1 is SNHLY and CDR2 FYNNEI. J gave up 1 base and V 10 bases, and 4 bases lay outside the gene matches. This CDR3 region has 13 residues. The TCR was taken from a man aged 35 to 55 with acute or convalescent COVID-19. Material for sequencing was peripheral blood. The chain recombines TRBV2 with TRBJ1-5; TRBD1 agrees at 7 bases. CDR3 protein: CATKTGSNQPQHF. CDR3 nucleotide sequence: TGTGCCACCAAGACAGGGAGCAATCAGCCCCAGCATTTT.